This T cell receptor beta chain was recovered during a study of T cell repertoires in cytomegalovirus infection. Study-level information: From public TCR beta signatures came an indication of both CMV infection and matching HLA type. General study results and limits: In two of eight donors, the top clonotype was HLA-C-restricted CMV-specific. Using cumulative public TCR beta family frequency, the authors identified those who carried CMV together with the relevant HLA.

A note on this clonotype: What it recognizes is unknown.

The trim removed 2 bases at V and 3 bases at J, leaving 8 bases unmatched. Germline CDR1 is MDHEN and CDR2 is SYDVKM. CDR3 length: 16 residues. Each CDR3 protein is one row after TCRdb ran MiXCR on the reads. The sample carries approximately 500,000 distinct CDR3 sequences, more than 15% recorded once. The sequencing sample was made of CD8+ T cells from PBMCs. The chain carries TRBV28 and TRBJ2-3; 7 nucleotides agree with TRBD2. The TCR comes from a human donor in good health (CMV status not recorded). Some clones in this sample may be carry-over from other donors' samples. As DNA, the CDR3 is TGTGCCAGCAGTTTAAGGCGGGAGTTAGGTACAGATACGCAGTATTTT. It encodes CASSLRRELGTDTQYF.